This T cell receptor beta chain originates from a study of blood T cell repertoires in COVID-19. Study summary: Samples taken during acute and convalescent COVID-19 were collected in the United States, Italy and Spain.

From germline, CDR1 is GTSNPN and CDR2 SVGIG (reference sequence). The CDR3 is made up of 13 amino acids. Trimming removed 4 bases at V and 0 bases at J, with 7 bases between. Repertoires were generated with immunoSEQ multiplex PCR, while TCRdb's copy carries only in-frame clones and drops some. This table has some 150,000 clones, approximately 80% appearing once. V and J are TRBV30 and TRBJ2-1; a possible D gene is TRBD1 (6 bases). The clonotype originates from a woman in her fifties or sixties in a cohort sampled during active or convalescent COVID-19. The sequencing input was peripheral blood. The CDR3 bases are TGTGCCTGGAACAGGGACTCCTACAATGAGCAGTTCTTC. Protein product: CAWNRDSYNEQFF. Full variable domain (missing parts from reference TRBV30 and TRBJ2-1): SQTIHQWPATLVQPVGSPLSLECTVEGTSNPNLYWYRQAAGRGLQLLFYSVGIGQISSEVPQNLSASRPQDRQFILSSKKLLLSDSGFYLCAWNRDSYNEQFFGPGTRLTVL.